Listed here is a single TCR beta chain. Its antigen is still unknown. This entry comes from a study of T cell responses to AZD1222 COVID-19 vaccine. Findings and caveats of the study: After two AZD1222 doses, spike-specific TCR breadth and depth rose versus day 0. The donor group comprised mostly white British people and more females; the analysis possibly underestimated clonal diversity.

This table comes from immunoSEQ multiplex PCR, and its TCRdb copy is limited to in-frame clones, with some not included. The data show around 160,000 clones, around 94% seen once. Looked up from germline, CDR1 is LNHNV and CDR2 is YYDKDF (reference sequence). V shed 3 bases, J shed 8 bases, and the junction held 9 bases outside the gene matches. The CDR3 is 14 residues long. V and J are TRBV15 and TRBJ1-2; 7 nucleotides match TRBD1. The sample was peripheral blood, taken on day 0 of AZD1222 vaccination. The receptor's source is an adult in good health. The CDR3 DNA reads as TGTGCCACCAGCAGCTTCACAGGGGTCGGCGGCTACACCTTC. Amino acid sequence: CATSSFTGVGGYTF.